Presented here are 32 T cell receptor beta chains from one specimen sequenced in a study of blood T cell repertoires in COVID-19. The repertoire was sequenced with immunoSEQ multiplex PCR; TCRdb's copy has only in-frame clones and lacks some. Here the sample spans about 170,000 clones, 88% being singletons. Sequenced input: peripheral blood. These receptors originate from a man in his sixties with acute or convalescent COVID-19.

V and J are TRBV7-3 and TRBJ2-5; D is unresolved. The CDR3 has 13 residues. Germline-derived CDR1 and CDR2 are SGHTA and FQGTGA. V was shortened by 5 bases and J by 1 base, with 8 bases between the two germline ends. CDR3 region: CASSQSPQETQYF. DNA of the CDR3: TGTGCCAGCAGCCAGTCCCCCCAAGAGACCCAGTACTTC.

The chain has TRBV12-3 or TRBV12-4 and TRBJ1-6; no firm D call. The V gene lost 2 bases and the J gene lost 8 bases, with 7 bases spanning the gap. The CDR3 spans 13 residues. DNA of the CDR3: TGTGCCAGCAGTTTACGGGGAGATTCACCCCTCCACTTT. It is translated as CASSLRGDSPLHF.

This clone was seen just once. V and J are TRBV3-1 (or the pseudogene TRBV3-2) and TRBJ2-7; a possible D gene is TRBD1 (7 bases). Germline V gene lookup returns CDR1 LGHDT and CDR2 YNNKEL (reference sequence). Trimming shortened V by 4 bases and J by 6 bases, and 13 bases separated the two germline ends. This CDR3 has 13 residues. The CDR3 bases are TGTGCCAGCAGCCCTTCCCAGGGGGGCGAGCAGTACGTC. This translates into CASSPSQGGEQYV.

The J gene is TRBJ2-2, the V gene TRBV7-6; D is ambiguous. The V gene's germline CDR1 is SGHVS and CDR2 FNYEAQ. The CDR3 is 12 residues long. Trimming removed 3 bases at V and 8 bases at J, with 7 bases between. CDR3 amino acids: CASSFPRGELFF. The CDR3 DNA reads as TGTGCCAGCAGCTTCCCTAGGGGGGAGCTGTTTTTT.

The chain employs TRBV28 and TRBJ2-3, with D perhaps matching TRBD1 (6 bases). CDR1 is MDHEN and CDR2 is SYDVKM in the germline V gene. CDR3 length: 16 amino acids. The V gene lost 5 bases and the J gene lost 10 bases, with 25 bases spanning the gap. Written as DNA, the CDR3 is TGTGCCAGCAGTCCTCCGGGACAAGCCGGCTCAGCGGCGCAGTATTTT. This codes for CASSPPGQAGSAAQYF.

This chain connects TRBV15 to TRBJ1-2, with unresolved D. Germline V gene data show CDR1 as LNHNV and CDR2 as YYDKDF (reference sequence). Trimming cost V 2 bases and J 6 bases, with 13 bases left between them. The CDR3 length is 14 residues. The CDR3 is CATSRPRGVNGYTF. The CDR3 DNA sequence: TGTGCCACCAGCAGACCCCGCGGGGTTAATGGCTACACCTTC.

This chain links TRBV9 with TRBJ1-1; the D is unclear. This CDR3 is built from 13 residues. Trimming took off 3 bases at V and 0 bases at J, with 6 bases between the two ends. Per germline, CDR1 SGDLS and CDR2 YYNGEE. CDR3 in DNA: TGTGCCAGCAGCGCCCACATGAACACTGAAGCTTTCTTT. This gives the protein CASSAHMNTEAFF.

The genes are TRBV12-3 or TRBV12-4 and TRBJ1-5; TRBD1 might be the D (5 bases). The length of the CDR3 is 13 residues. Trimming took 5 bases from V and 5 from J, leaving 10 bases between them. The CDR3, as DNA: TGTGCCAGCAGTCCGGGGGGGGATCAGCCCCAGCATTTT. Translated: CASSPGGDQPQHF.

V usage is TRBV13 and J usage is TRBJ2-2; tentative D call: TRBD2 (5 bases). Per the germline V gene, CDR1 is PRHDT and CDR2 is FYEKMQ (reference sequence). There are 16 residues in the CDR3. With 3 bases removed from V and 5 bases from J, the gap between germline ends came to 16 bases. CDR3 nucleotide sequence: TGTGCCAGCAGCTTGGGAACGGGGTATAGAACCGGGGAGCTGTTTTTT. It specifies CASSLGTGYRTGELFF.

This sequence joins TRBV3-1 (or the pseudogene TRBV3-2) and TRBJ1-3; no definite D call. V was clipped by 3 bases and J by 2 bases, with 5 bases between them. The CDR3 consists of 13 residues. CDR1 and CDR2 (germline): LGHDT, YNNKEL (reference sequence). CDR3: CASSHQTGNTIYF. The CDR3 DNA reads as TGTGCCAGCAGCCACCAAACTGGAAACACCATATATTTT.

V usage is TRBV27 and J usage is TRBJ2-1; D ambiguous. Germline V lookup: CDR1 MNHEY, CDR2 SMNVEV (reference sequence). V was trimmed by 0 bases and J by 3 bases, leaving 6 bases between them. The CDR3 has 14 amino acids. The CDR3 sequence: CASSLSGDYNEQFF. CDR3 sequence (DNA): TGTGCCAGCAGTTTATCTGGAGACTACAATGAGCAGTTCTTC.

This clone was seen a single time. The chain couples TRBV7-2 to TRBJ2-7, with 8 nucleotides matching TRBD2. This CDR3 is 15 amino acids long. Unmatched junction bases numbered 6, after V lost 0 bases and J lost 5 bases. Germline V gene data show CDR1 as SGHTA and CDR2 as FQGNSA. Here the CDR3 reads CASSLARLALDEQYF. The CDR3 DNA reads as TGTGCCAGCAGCTTAGCCCGACTAGCGCTGGACGAGCAGTACTTC.

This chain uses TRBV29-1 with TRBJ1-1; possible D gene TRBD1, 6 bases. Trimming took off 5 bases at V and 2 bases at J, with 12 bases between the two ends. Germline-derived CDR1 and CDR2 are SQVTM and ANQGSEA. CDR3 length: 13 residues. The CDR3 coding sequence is TGCAGCGTTCAACAGGGTTACAACACTGAAGCTTTCTTT. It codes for CSVQQGYNTEAFF.

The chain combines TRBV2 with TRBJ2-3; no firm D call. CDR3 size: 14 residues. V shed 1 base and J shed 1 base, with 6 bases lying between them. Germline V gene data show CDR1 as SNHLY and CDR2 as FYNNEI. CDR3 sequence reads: CASSEGAGTDTQYF. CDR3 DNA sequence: TGTGCCAGCAGTGAAGGGGCAGGCACAGATACGCAGTATTTT.

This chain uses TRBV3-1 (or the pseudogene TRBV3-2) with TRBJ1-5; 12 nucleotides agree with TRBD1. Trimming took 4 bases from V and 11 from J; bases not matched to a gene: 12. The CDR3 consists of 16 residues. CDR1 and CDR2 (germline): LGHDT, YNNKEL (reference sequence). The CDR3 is CASSRSAGTGGLAQHF. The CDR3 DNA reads TGTGCCAGCAGCCGCTCGGCCGGGACAGGGGGCCTTGCCCAGCATTTT.

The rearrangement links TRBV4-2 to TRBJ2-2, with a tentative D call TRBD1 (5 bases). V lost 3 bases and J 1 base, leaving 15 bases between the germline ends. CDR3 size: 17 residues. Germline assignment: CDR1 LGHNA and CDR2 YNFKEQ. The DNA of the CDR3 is TGTGCCAGCAGCCAGAGAAAGGGGTTCGGGAACACCGGGGAGCTGTTTTTT. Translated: CASSQRKGFGNTGELFF.

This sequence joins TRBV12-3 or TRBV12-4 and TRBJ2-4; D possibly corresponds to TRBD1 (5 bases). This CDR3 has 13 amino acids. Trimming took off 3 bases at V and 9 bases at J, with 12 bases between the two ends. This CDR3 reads CASSLTVYGIQYF. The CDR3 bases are TGTGCCAGCAGTTTGACAGTTTACGGCATTCAGTACTTC.

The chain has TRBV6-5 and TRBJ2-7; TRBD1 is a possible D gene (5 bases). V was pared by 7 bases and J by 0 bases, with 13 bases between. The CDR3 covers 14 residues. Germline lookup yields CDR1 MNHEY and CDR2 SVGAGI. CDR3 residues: CASNKDRDSYEQYV. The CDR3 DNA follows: TGTGCCAGCAATAAAGACAGAGACTCCTACGAGCAGTACGTC.

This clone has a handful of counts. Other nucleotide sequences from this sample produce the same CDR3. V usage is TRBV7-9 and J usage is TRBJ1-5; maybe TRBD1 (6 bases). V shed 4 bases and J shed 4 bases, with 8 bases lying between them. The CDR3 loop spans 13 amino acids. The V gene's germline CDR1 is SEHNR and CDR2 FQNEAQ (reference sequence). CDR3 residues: CASSSTGNQPQHF. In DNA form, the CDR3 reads TGTGCCAGCAGCTCAACAGGGAATCAGCCCCAGCATTTT.

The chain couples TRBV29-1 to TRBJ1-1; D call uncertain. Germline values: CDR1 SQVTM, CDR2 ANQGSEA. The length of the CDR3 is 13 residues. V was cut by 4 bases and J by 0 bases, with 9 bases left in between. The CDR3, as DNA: TGCAGCGTTGGGAACAGTATGAACACTGAAGCTTTCTTT. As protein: CSVGNSMNTEAFF.

The CDR3 DNA reads as TGTGCCAGCACCCAATTGTACTATGGCTACACCTTC. As protein: CASTQLYYGYTF. The chain combines TRBV2 with TRBJ1-2; no reliable D call. V lost 7 bases to trimming and J lost 3 bases, with 9 bases between them. Germline V gene lookup returns CDR1 SNHLY and CDR2 FYNNEI. The CDR3 extends over 12 amino acids.

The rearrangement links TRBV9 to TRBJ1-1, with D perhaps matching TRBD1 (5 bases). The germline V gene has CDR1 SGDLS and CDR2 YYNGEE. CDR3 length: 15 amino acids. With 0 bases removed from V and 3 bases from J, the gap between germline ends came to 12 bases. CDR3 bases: TGTGCCAGCAGCGTAGTTTCCAGGGTCGACACTGAAGCTTTCTTT. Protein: CASSVVSRVDTEAFF.

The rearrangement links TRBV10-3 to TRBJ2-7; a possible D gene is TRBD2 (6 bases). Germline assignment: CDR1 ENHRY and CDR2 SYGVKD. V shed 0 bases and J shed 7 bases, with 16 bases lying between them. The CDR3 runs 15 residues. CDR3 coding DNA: TGTGCCATCAGTGAGTCTGGAGGGCCCGCTCGGGAGCAGTACGTC. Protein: CAISESGGPAREQYV.

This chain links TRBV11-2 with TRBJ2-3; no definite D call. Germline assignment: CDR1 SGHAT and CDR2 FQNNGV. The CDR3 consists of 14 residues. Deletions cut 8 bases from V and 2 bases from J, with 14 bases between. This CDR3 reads CASGLTNPTDTQYF. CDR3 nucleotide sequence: TGTGCCAGCGGGCTGACCAATCCCACAGATACGCAGTATTTT.

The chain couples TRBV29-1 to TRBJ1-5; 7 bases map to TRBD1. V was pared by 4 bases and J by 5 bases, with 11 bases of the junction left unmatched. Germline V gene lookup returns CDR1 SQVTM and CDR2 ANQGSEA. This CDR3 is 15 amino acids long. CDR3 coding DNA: TGCAGCGTTGCACTGCCGGGACAGAGATATCAGCCCCAGCATTTT. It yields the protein CSVALPGQRYQPQHF.

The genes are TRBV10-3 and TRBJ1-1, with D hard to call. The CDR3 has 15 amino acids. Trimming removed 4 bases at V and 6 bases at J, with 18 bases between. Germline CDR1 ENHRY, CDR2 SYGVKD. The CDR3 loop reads CAISGPLRGSPEAFF. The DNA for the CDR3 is TGTGCCATCAGTGGCCCCCTCCGTGGGAGCCCTGAAGCTTTCTTT.

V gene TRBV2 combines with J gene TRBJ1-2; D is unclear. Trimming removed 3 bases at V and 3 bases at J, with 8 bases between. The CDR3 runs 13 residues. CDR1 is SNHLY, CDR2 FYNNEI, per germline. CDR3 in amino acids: CASSDEVDYGYTF. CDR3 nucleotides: TGTGCCAGCAGTGACGAGGTAGACTATGGCTACACCTTC.

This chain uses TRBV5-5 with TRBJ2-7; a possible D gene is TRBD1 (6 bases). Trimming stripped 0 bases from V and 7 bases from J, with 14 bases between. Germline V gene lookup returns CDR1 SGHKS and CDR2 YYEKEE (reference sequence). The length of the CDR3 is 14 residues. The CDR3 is CASSLGQEFGEQYF. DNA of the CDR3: TGTGCCAGCAGCTTGGGACAGGAGTTTGGGGAGCAGTACTTC.

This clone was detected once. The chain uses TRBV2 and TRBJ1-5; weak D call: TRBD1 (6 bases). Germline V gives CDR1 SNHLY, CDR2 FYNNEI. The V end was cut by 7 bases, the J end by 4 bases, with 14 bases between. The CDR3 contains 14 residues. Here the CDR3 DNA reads TGTGCCAGCACCGGAGACAGGTTGAATCAGCCCCAGCATTTT. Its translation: CASTGDRLNQPQHF.

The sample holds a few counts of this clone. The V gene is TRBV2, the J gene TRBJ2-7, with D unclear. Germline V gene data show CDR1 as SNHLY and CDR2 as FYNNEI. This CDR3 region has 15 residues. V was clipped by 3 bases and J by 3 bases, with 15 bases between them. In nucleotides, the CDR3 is TGTGCCAGCAGTGAGGGCAGGTTAATGAGCTACGAGCAGTACGTC. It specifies CASSEGRLMSYEQYV.

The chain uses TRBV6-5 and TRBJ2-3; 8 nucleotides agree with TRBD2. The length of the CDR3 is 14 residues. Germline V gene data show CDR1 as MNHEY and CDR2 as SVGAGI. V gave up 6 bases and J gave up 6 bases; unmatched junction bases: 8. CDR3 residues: CASREGLEVDTQYF. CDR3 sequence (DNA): TGTGCCAGCAGGGAGGGACTAGAGGTGGATACGCAGTATTTT.

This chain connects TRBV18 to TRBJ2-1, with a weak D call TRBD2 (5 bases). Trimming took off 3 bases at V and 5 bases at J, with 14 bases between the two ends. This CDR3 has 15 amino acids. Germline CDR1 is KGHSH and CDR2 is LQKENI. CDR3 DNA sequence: TGTGCCAGCTCACCTTCTCCGGGAAAGGACAATGAGCAGTTCTTC. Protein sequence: CASSPSPGKDNEQFF. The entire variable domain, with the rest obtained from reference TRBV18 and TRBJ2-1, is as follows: NAGVMQNPRHLVRRRGQEARLRCSPMKGHSHVYWYRQLPEEGLKFMVYLQKENIIDESGMPKERFSAEFPKEGPSILRIQQVVRGDSAAYFCASSPSPGKDNEQFFGPGTRLTVL.